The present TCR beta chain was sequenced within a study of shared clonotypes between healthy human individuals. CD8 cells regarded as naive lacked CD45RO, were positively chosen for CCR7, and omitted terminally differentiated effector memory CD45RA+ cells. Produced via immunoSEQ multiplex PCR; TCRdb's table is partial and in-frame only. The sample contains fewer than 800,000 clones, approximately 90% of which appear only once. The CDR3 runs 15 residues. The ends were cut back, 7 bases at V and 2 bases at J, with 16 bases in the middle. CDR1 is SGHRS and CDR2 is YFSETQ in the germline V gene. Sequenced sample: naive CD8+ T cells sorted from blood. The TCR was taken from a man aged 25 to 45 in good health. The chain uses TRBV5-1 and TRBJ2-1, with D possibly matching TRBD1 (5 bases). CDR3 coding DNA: TGCGCCAGCTGTCTTACAGGTACGGCCTACAATGAGCAGTTCTTC. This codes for CASCLTGTAYNEQFF.